The present TCR beta chain was sequenced within a study of blood T cells in healthy people across ages. Next came a second PCR, run for about 7 to 12 cycles, which used a sample-barcoded 5' primer along with a J-beta primer mix. TCRdb used MiXCR to reprocess the 5' RACE reads, holding one entry per CDR3 protein. The sample holds approximately 800,000 distinct CDR3 sequences; 25% are singletons and the top ten take approximately 4%. Study outcomes and limitations: Bulk PBMC profiling left naive and antigen-experienced comparisons inconclusive.

Germline CDR1 SGDLS, CDR2 YYNGEE. With V trimmed by 4 bases and J by 2 bases, 12 bases remained unmatched. This CDR3 is 18 amino acids long. This clonotype was counted only a few times. Its target is unknown. This sample also appeared in a second study, on T cells of mothers and their children.

Source material: blood. The genes are TRBV9 and TRBJ2-3; 11 positions match TRBD2. This receptor was identified in a boy younger than 18 in good health. CDR3 amino acids: CASSPGVTSGVFTDTQYF. For the CDR3, the DNA is TGTGCCAGCAGCCCTGGTGTGACTAGCGGGGTTTTCACAGATACGCAGTATTTT.